Each of the 25 T cell receptor beta chains below was sequenced from the same sample in a study of blood T cell repertoires in COVID-19. Data came from immunoSEQ multiplex PCR; TCRdb stores just in-frame clones and leaves some out. The table lists approximately 240,000 clones, 70% to 90% of them singletons, with around 2.2% in the top ten. The sample consisted of peripheral blood. These receptor sequences come from a woman in her thirties or forties who had recovered from COVID-19.

The chain has TRBV28 and TRBJ1-2; D uncertain. The V end was cut by 6 bases, the J end by 4 bases, with 12 bases between. CDR3 length: 13 amino acids. Germline CDR1 is MDHEN and CDR2 is SYDVKM. CDR3 protein: CASRAGGAYGYTF. The DNA of the CDR3 is TGTGCCAGCAGGGCTGGCGGAGCCTATGGCTACACCTTC.

The chain employs TRBV5-4 and TRBJ2-5; TRBD1 might be the D (7 bases). The CDR3 extends over 16 amino acids. The germline CDR1 and CDR2 sequences are SGHNT and YYREEE (reference sequence). V shed 0 bases and J shed 1 base, with 13 bases lying between them. The CDR3 DNA reads as TGTGCCAGCAGCTTGGTTAGCAGGGGGGCCCAAGAGACCCAGTACTTC. It is translated as CASSLVSRGAQETQYF.

V and J are TRBV7-3 and TRBJ2-5; D is perhaps TRBD2 (6 bases). V gave up 5 bases and J gave up 7 bases, with 17 bases separating them. The germline V gene has CDR1 SGHTA and CDR2 FQGTGA. The CDR3 totals 14 residues. CDR3 DNA: TGTGCCAGCAGCCTCACTCCTAGCGTATCGACCCAGTACTTC. This encodes CASSLTPSVSTQYF.

The V and J genes are TRBV5-6 and TRBJ2-3, with 14 bases aligning to TRBD2. Germline values: CDR1 SGHDT, CDR2 YYEEEE. The CDR3 is 16 residues long. Trimming took 0 bases from V and 3 from J; bases not matched to a gene: 0. This CDR3 is CASSLGLAGGTDTQYF. CDR3 coding DNA: TGTGCCAGCAGCTTGGGACTAGCGGGAGGGACAGATACGCAGTATTTT.

The chain recombines TRBV7-2 with TRBJ2-4, with D perhaps matching TRBD2 (6 bases). CDR3 size: 16 residues. Trimming cost V 2 bases and J 3 bases, with 14 bases left between them. CDR1 is SGHTA, CDR2 FQGNSA, per germline. The CDR3 nucleotides read TGTGCCAGCAGCTTATTTCGCGGGGAACTCAAAAACATTCAGTACTTC. This sequence encodes CASSLFRGELKNIQYF. Drawing the rest from reference TRBV7-2 and TRBJ2-4, the complete variable domain is GAGVSQSPSNKVTEKGKDVELRCDPISGHTALYWYRQSLGQGLEFLIYFQGNSAPDKSGLPSDRFSAERTGGSVSTLTIQRTQQEDSAVYLCASSLFRGELKNIQYFGAGTRLSVL.

The chain employs TRBV4-1 and TRBJ1-1, with D uncertain. Germline-derived CDR1 and CDR2 are MGHRA and YSYEKL. Trimming took 2 bases from V and 2 from J, leaving 6 bases between them. This CDR3 spans 13 amino acids. The CDR3 DNA is TGCGCCAGCAGCCAACGTTTTAACACTGAAGCTTTCTTT. Translating gives CASSQRFNTEAFF.

The rearrangement links TRBV7-9 to TRBJ2-7; TRBD1 agrees at 10 bases. Losses at the gene ends were 4 bases for V and 3 bases for J; bases not matched to a gene: 6. CDR1 is SEHNR, CDR2 FQNEAQ, per germline (reference sequence). The CDR3 spans 15 residues. CDR3 sequence: CASSYPGQGHYEQYF. The CDR3 coding sequence is TGTGCCAGCAGCTATCCGGGACAGGGGCACTACGAGCAGTACTTC.

V is TRBV6-5 and J is TRBJ2-1; 7 bases are a match to TRBD2. The V gene's germline CDR1 is MNHEY and CDR2 SVGAGI. Trimming cost V 6 bases and J 4 bases; bases outside gene matches: 9. This CDR3 comprises 15 residues. In nucleotides, the CDR3 is TGTGCCAGCAGATCGCTAGCGGCCAAATACAATGAGCAGTTCTTC. This sequence encodes CASRSLAAKYNEQFF.

The chain links TRBV18 to TRBJ2-3; D remains ambiguous. CDR3 length equals 12 residues. V was clipped by 2 bases and J by 4 bases, with 4 bases between them. Germline CDR1 KGHSH, CDR2 LQKENI. In DNA, the CDR3 is TGTGCCAGCTCACCAGTCTCAGATACGCAGTATTTT. It specifies CASSPVSDTQYF.

V gene TRBV4-1 combines with J gene TRBJ2-4; D might be TRBD2 (7 bases). Trimming cost V 1 base and J 8 bases, with 9 bases left between them. This CDR3 has 13 amino acids. Germline V gene data show CDR1 as MGHRA and CDR2 as YSYEKL. The CDR3 DNA follows: TGCGCCAGCAGCCAAGTAGGGGGGGACATTCAGTACTTC. This codes for CASSQVGGDIQYF.

The rearrangement links TRBV6-5 to TRBJ2-7; TRBD2 is a possible D gene (6 bases). Trimming removed 0 bases at V and 5 bases at J, with 11 bases between. The CDR3 has 14 amino acids. Germline CDR1 MNHEY, CDR2 SVGAGI. The chain's CDR3 is CASSYSTAGHEQYF. The CDR3 DNA reads TGTGCCAGCAGTTACTCGACGGCGGGGCACGAGCAGTACTTC.

This clone was seen once. The chain combines TRBV18 with TRBJ2-7; D might be TRBD2 (5 bases). Germline assignment: CDR1 KGHSH and CDR2 LQKENI. V was shortened by 3 bases and J by 2 bases, with 20 bases between the two germline ends. The CDR3 loop spans 17 amino acids. Written as DNA, the CDR3 is TGTGCCAGCTCACCCTTTTTGCAGGCGGGTAAAGCCTACGAGCAGTACTTC. Translation: CASSPFLQAGKAYEQYF.

The V and J genes are TRBV11-2 and TRBJ2-7; TRBD2 matches 10 bases. With V trimmed by 1 base and J by 1 base, 4 bases remained unmatched. CDR1 SGHAT and CDR2 FQNNGV come from the germline V gene. The CDR3 consists of 16 residues. The CDR3 sequence: CASSLGAGGTSYEQYF. CDR3 sequence (DNA): TGTGCCAGCAGCTTAGGAGCGGGAGGGACATCCTACGAGCAGTACTTC.

CDR3 bases: TGTGCCAGTAGTATAAGGCAGGGCGCAGATACGCAGTATTTT. This codes for CASSIRQGADTQYF. The rearrangement links TRBV19 to TRBJ2-3; D is possibly TRBD1 (5 bases). Per germline, CDR1 LNHDA and CDR2 SQIVND (reference sequence). The V end was cut by 2 bases, the J end by 4 bases, with 10 bases between. The CDR3 contains 14 residues.

The V gene is TRBV4-3, the J gene TRBJ2-3, with D possibly TRBD1 on 6 matching bases. V gave up 4 bases and J gave up 1 base, with 6 bases separating them. This CDR3 region has 13 residues. The germline gives CDR1 LGHNA, CDR2 YSLEER. The DNA for the CDR3 is TGCGCCAGCAGCCCAGGGGGCACAGATACGCAGTATTTT. Translated, it gives CASSPGGTDTQYF.

In nucleotides, the CDR3 is TGTGCCAGCAGTTACTACGCGGGGGGACAAGAGACCCAGTACTTC. Translating it yields CASSYYAGGQETQYF. J is TRBJ2-5 and V is TRBV6-2 or TRBV6-3; the match to TRBD2 covers 8 bases. The CDR3 loop spans 15 amino acids. V was pared by 1 base and J by 2 bases, with 3 bases of the junction left unmatched. In germline, CDR1 is MNHEY, CDR2 SVGEGT.

On this clone itself: This same CDR3 is encoded by further DNA sequences in the sample. The CDR3, as DNA: TGCGCCAGCAGCTTGGCGCAGAACAATGAGCAGTTCTTC. It codes for CASSLAQNNEQFF. V is TRBV5-1 and J is TRBJ2-1; no clear D gene. Germline CDR1 and CDR2: SGHRS and YFSETQ. This CDR3 is built from 13 residues. Trimming took 0 bases from V and 5 from J, leaving 6 bases between them.

The V call is TRBV7-2, the J call TRBJ2-4; tentatively, D is TRBD2 (6 bases). Trimming pared 0 bases from V and 7 bases from J, leaving 16 bases between. Germline V gene data show CDR1 as SGHTA and CDR2 as FQGNSA. The CDR3 length is 16 residues. The chain's CDR3 is CASSLAGTNRGNIQYF. In nucleotides, the CDR3 is TGTGCCAGCAGCTTAGCAGGGACCAACCGGGGGAACATTCAGTACTTC.

J is TRBJ1-6 and V is TRBV18; 7 nucleotides agree with TRBD1. Germline V lookup: CDR1 KGHSH, CDR2 LQKENI. The CDR3 length is 16 residues. V trimming: 6 bases; J trimming: 2 bases; junction bases outside the gene matches: 7. The CDR3 region has the DNA TGTGCCAGCTCCCGACAGGGTAACACCTATAATTCACCCCTCCACTTT. This encodes CASSRQGNTYNSPLHF. Full variable domain (rest looked up from reference TRBV18 and TRBJ1-6): NAGVMQNPRHLVRRRGQEARLRCSPMKGHSHVYWYRQLPEEGLKFMVYLQKENIIDESGMPKERFSAEFPKEGPSILRIQQVVRGDSAAYFCASSRQGNTYNSPLHFGNGTRLTVT.

This chain joins TRBV5-1 and TRBJ2-7; D possibly corresponds to TRBD1 (5 bases). CDR1 is SGHRS, CDR2 YFSETQ, per germline. The V and J ends lost 2 bases and 4 bases respectively, with 13 bases between them. The CDR3 extends over 14 amino acids. The CDR3 DNA is TGCGCCAGCAGCTTCGGACATCTCCTTTACGAGCAGTACTTC. Amino acids: CASSFGHLLYEQYF.

This clone showed up just once. This chain joins TRBV19 and TRBJ2-3, with a weak D call TRBD2 (6 bases). Germline CDR1 is LNHDA and CDR2 is SQIVND (reference sequence). V was shortened by 7 bases and J by 1 base, with 27 bases between the two germline ends. This CDR3 contains 19 residues. CDR3 residues: CASTSPGPVTSFGTDTQYF. CDR3 in DNA: TGTGCCAGTACCTCGCCCGGGCCAGTGACTAGTTTCGGCACAGATACGCAGTATTTT.

The gene calls are TRBV4-3 and TRBJ1-2, with TRBD1 identical over 11 bases. With V trimmed by 0 bases and J by 7 bases, 1 base remained unmatched. The CDR3 spans 14 residues. CDR1 and CDR2 from the germline V gene are LGHNA and YSLEER. The CDR3 DNA reads as TGCGCCAGCAGCCAAGAAGGGACAGGGGGTGGCTACACCTTC. Its protein product is CASSQEGTGGGYTF.

J is TRBJ1-1 and V is TRBV19, with D possibly TRBD1 on 6 matching bases. CDR3 length: 15 amino acids. Germline lookup yields CDR1 LNHDA and CDR2 SQIVND (reference sequence). Trimming left V 2 bases short and J 0 bases short, with 10 bases between. The CDR3 region is CASSIPRGMNTEAFF. The CDR3 nucleotides read TGTGCCAGTAGTATACCAAGGGGGATGAACACTGAAGCTTTCTTT.

This clone occurred once. CDR3 sequence (DNA): TGTGCCAGCAGTAATGACGGAGATCAGCCCCAGCATTTT. As protein: CASSNDGDQPQHF. The chain recombines TRBV12-3 or TRBV12-4 with TRBJ1-5; D is ambiguous. The CDR3 is 13 residues long. Trimming cost V 5 bases and J 5 bases, with 10 bases left between them.

The chain's CDR3 is CASSERQGNEQYF. The DNA of the CDR3 is TGCGCCAGCAGCGAACGACAGGGAAACGAGCAGTACTTC. V and J are TRBV5-1 and TRBJ2-7; 7 bases match TRBD1. The germline V gene encodes CDR1 SGHRS and CDR2 YFSETQ. After removal of 4 bases from V and 5 bases from J, the junction contained 6 bases not matched to a gene. The CDR3 contains 13 residues. Looking up the rest from reference TRBV5-1 and TRBJ2-7 gives the full variable domain: KAGVTQTPRYLIKTRGQQVTLSCSPISGHRSVSWYQQTPGQGLQFLFEYFSETQRNKGNFPGRFSGRQFSNSRSEMNVSTLELGDSALYLCASSERQGNEQYFGPGTRLTVT.